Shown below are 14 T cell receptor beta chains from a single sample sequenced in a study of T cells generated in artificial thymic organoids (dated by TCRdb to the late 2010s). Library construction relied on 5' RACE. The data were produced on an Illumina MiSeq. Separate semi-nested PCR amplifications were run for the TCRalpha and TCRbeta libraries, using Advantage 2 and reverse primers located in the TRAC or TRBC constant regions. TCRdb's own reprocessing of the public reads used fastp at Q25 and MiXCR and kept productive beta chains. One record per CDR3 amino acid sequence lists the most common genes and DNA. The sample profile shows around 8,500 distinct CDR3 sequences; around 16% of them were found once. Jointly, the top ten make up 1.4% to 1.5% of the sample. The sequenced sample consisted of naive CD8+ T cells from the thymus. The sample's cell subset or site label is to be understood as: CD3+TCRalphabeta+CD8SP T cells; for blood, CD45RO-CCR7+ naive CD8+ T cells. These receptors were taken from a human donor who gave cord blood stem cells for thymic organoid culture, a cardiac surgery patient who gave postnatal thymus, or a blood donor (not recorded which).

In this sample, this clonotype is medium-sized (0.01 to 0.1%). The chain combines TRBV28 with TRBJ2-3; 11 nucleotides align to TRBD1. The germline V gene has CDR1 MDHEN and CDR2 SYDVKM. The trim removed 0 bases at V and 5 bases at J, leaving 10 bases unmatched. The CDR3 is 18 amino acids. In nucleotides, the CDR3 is TGTGCCAGCAGTTTATGGGACAGGGGGCTAGAACAAGGAGATACGCAGTATTTT. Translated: CASSLWDRGLEQGDTQYF.

DNA for the CDR3: TGTGCCAGCAGTTGGACGCCGACAACCGGGGAGCTGTTTTTT. This gives the protein CASSWTPTTGELFF. The chain has TRBV27 and TRBJ2-2; D not resolved. Trimming took off 4 bases at V and 5 bases at J, with 11 bases between the two ends. The germline V gene encodes CDR1 MNHEY and CDR2 SMNVEV (reference sequence). The CDR3 runs to 14 residues.

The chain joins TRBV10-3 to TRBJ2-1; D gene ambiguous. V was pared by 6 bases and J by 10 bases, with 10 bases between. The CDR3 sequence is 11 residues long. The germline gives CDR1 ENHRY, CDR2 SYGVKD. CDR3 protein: CAIREREEQFF. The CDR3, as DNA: TGTGCCATCAGAGAACGAGAAGAGCAGTTCTTC.

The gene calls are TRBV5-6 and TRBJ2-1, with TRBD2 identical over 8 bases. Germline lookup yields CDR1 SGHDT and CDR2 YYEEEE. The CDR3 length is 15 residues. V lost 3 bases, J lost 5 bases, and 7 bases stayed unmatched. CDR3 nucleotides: TGTGCCAGCAGCTCGGGACTAGGTATTAACAATGAGCAGTTCTTC. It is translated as CASSSGLGINNEQFF.

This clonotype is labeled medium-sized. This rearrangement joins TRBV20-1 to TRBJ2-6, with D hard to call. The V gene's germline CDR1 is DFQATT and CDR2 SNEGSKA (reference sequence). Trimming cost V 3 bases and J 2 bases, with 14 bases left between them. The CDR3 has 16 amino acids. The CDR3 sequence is CSARPRLTPGANVLTF. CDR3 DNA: TGCAGTGCTAGGCCCCGTTTGACCCCTGGGGCCAACGTCCTGACTTTC.

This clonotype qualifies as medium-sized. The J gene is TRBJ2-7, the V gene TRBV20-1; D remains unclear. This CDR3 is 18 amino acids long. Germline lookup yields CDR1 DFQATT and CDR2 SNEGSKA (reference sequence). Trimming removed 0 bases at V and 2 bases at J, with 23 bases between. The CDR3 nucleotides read TGCAGTGCTAGAGATCGCCACTTATTGGGTTTGAGAACCTACGAGCAGTACTTC. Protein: CSARDRHLLGLRTYEQYF.

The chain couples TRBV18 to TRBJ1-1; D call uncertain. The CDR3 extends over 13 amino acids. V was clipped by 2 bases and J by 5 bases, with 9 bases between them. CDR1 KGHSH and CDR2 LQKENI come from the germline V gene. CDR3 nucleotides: TGTGCCAGCTCACCATTCCAGGCGACTGAAGCTTTCTTT. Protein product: CASSPFQATEAFF. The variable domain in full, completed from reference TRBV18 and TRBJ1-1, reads NAGVMQNPRHLVRRRGQEARLRCSPMKGHSHVYWYRQLPEEGLKFMVYLQKENIIDESGMPKERFSAEFPKEGPSILRIQQVVRGDSAAYFCASSPFQATEAFFGQGTRLTVV.

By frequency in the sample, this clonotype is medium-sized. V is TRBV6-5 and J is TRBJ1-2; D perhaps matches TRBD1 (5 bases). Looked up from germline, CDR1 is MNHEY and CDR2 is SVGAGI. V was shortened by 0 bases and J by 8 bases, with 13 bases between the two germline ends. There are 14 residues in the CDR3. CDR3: CASSYSGVVGGYTF. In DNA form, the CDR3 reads TGTGCCAGCAGTTACTCGGGGGTGGTAGGAGGCTACACCTTC.

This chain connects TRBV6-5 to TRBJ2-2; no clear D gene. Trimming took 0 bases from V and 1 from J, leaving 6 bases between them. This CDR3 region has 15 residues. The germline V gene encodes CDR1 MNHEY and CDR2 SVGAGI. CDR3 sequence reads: CASSYSVENTGELFF. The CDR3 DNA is TGTGCCAGCAGTTACTCGGTGGAGAACACCGGGGAGCTGTTTTTT.

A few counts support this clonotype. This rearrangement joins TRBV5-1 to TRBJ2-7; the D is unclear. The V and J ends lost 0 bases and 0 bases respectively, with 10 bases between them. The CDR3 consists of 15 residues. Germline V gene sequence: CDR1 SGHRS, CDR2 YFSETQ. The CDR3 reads CASSLARHPSYEQYF. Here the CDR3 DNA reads TGCGCCAGCAGCTTGGCCCGACACCCCTCCTACGAGCAGTACTTC.

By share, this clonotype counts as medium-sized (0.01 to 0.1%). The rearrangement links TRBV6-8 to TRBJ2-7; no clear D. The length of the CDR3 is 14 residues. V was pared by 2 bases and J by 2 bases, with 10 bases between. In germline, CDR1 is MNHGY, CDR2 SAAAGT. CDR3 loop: CASSYEDSAYEQYF. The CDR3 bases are TGTGCCAGCAGTTACGAGGATTCCGCCTACGAGCAGTACTTC.

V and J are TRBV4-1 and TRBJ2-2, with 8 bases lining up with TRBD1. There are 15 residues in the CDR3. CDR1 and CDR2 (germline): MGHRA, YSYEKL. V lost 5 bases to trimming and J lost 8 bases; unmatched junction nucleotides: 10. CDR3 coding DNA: TGCGCCAGCAGCTTGCTGGACAGGGCGACGGGGGAGCTGTTTTTT. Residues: CASSLLDRATGELFF.

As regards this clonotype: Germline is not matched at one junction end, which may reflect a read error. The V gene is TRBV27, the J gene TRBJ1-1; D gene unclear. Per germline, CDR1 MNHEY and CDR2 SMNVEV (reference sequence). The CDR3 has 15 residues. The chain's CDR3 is CASSLVREMNTEAFF. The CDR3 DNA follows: TGCGCCAGCAGTTTAGTGCGGGAAATGAACACTGAAGCTTTCTTT.

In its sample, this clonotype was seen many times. CDR3 loop: CATPQPRAGLNTGELFF. The CDR3 DNA reads TGTGCCACCCCACAACCCCGGGCGGGTCTAAACACCGGGGAGCTGTTTTTT. This chain links TRBV7-9 with TRBJ2-2; a possible D gene is TRBD2 (5 bases). CDR3 length: 17 amino acids. CDR1 SEHNR and CDR2 FQNEAQ come from the germline V gene (reference sequence). Trimming pared 10 bases from V and 2 bases from J, leaving 23 bases between.